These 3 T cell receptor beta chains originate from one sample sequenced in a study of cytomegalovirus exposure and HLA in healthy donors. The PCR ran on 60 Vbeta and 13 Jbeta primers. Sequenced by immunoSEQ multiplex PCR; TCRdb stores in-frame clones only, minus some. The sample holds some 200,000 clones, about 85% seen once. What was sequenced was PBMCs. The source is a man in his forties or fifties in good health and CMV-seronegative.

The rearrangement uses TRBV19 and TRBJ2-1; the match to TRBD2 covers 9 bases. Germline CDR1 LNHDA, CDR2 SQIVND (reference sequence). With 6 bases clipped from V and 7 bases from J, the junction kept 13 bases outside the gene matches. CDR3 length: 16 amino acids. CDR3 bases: TGTGCCAGTAGCCCTGGGGGAAGCGGGGGGAGGAATGAGCAGTTCTTC. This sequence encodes CASSPGGSGGRNEQFF.

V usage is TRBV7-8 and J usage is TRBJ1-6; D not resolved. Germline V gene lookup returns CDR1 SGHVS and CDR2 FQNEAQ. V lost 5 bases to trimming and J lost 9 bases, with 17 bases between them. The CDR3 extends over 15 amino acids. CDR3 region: CASSPPRLRVSPLHF. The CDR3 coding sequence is TGTGCCAGCAGCCCCCCAAGGTTGAGGGTTTCACCCCTCCACTTT.

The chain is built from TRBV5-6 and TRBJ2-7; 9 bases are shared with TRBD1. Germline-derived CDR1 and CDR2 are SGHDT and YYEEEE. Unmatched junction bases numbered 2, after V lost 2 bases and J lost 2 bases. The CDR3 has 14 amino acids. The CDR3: CASSFRQGAYEQYF. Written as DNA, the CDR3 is TGTGCCAGCAGCTTTCGACAGGGGGCCTACGAGCAGTACTTC. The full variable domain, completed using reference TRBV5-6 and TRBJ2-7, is DAGVTQSPTHLIKTRGQQVTLRCSPKSGHDTVSWYQQALGQGPQFIFQYYEEEERQRGNFPDRFSGHQFPNYSSELNVNALLLGDSALYLCASSFRQGAYEQYFGPGTRLTVT.